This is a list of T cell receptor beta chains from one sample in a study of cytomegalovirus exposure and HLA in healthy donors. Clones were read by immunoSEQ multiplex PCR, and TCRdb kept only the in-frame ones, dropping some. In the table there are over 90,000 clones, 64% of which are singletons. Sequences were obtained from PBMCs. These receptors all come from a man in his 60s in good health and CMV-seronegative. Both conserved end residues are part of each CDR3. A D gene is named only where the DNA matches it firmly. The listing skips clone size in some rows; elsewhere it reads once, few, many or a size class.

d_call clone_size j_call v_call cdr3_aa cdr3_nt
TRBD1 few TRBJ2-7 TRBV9 CASSRTGGYEQYF TGTGCCAGCAGCCGGACAGGGGGCTACGAGCAGTACTTC
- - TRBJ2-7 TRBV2 CASRRSDLSYEQYF TGTGCCAGCAGGAGGTCGGATCTCTCCTACGAGCAGTACTTC
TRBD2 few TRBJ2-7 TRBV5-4 CASSLGTSDEQYF TGTGCCAGCAGCTTGGGGACTAGCGACGAGCAGTACTTC
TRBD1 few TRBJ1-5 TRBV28 CATGLGTGLKPQHF TGTGCCACCGGTCTAGGGACAGGGCTCAAGCCCCAGCATTTT
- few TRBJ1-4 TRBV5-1 CASSLWPTTNEKLFF TGCGCCAGCAGCTTGTGGCCAACAACTAATGAAAAACTGTTTTTT
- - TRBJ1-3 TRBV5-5 CASSAGPFDSGNTIYF TGTGCCAGCAGCGCGGGCCCCTTCGATTCCGGAAACACCATATATTTT
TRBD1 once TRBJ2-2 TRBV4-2 CASSQDLGAGTGDTGELFF TGTGCCAGCAGCCAAGATCTGGGGGCCGGGACAGGGGACACCGGGGAGCTGTTTTTT
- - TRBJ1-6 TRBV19 CASSIGGADYNSPLHF TGTGCCAGTAGTATTGGGGGGGCCGATTATAATTCACCCCTCCACTTT
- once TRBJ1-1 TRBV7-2 CASSLALGVYEAFF TGTGCCAGCAGCTTAGCGCTTGGAGTTTATGAAGCTTTCTTT
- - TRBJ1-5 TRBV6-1 CASSDRGDQPQHF TGTGCCAGCAGTGACAGGGGCGATCAGCCCCAGCATTTT
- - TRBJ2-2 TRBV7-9 CASSFHPAVTGELFF TGTGCCAGCAGCTTCCACCCGGCGGTCACCGGGGAGCTGTTTTTT
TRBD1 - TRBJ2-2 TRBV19 CASGQGLNTGELFF TGTGCCAGCGGACAGGGCTTGAACACCGGGGAGCTGTTTTTT
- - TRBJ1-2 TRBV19 CASRRLFYYGYTF TGTGCCAGTAGGCGGCTTTTTTACTATGGCTACACCTTC
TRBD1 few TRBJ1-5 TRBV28 CASSFVTGAAQPQHF TGTGCCAGCAGTTTCGTTACAGGGGCGGCTCAGCCCCAGCATTTT
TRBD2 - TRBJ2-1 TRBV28 CASRIRGLAGLYNEQFF TGTGCCAGCCGAATCCGAGGACTAGCGGGGTTATACAATGAGCAGTTCTTC
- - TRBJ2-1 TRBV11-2 CASSPLQGAEQFF TGTGCCAGCAGCCCCCTACAGGGAGCGGAGCAGTTCTTC
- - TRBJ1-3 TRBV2 CASRAQLSGDTIYF TGTGCCAGCAGGGCGCAGCTCTCTGGAGACACCATATATTTT
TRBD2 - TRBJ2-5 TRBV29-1 CSVVGSGGPGETQYF TGCAGCGTTGTGGGTAGCGGGGGGCCGGGGGAGACCCAGTACTTC
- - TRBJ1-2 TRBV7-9 CASRPGLHYGYTF TGTGCCAGCAGGCCAGGGTTACACTATGGCTACACCTTC
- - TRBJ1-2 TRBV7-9 CSSSVQGRNYGYTF TGTTCCAGCAGCGTACAGGGCCGCAACTATGGCTACACCTTC
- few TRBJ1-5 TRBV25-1 CASSEGTAYQPQHF TGTGCCAGCAGTGAAGGGACTGCTTATCAGCCCCAGCATTTT
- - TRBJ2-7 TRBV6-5 CASSYTGLGEQYF TGTGCCAGCAGTTACACCGGGTTAGGCGAGCAGTACTTC
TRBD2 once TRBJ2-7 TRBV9 CASSVGVAGPYEQYF TGTGCCAGCAGCGTAGGGGTAGCGGGGCCCTACGAGCAGTACTTC
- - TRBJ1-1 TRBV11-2 CASSLSDSGKAFF TGTGCCAGCAGCTTGTCTGATTCGGGGAAAGCTTTCTTT
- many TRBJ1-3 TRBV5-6 CASSLSSGNTIYF TGTGCCAGCAGCCTCAGCTCTGGAAACACCATATATTTT
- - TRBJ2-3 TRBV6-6 CASSRTETDTQYF TGTGCCAGCAGCAGGACAGAAACAGATACGCAGTATTTT
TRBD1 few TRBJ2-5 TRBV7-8 CASSLFGTGGEETQYF TGTGCCAGCAGCTTGTTCGGGACAGGGGGTGAAGAGACCCAGTACTTC
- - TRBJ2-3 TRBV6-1 CASSELTDTQYF TGTGCCAGCAGTGAACTCACAGATACGCAGTATTTT
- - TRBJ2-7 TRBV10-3 CAISDRTNYEQYF TGTGCCATCAGTGACAGGACTAACTACGAGCAGTACTTC
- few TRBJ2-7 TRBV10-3 CAIRQGAYEQYF TGTGCCATCAGACAGGGCGCTTACGAGCAGTACTTC
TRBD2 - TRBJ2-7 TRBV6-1 CASSRTSGGYEQYF TGTGCCAGCAGCCGCACTAGCGGGGGCTACGAGCAGTACTTC
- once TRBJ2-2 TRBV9 CASSAPGTRGGELFF TGTGCCAGCAGCGCCCCCGGGACAAGGGGCGGGGAGCTGTTTTTT
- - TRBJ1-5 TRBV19 CASRIGRDYGNQPQHF TGTGCCAGTAGAATAGGGAGGGATTATGGCAATCAGCCCCAGCATTTT
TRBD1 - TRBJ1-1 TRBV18 CASSRGQGTAEAFF TGTGCCAGCTCACGCGGACAGGGGACGGCTGAAGCTTTCTTT
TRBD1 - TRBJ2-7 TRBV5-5 CASTLGTGSLLREQYF TGTGCCAGCACTCTCGGGACAGGGTCCCTACTCCGCGAGCAGTACTTC
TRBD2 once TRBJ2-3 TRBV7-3 CASSGAGGPYTQYF TGTGCCAGCTCCGGGGCGGGGGGGCCGTATACGCAGTATTTT
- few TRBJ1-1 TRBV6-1 CASSGQGSDGEAFF TGTGCCAGCAGTGGCCAGGGGAGCGATGGTGAAGCTTTCTTT
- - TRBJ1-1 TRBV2 CASKEGRNTEAFF TGTGCCAGCAAGGAAGGGAGGAACACTGAAGCTTTCTTT
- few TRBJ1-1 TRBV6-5 CAVNTLNTEAFF TGTGCCGTGAACACATTGAACACTGAAGCTTTCTTT
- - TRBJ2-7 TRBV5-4 CASSSVQGTYEQYF TGTGCCAGCAGCTCTGTCCAGGGGACCTACGAGCAGTACTTC
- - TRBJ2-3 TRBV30 CAWSPTDTQYF TGTGCCTGGTCTCCCACAGATACGCAGTATTTT
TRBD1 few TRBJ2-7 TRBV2 CASSDPGTAFFEQYF TGTGCCAGCAGTGATCCCGGGACAGCTTTTTTCGAGCAGTACTTC
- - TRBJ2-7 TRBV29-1 CSVRLVGEQYF TGCAGCGTTAGACTAGTCGGCGAGCAGTACTTC
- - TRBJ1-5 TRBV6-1 CASSEPGWAQPQHF TGTGCCAGCAGTGAACCCGGTTGGGCACAGCCCCAGCATTTT
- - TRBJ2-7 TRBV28 CASSCSNSHSYEQYF TGTGCCAGCAGTTGCTCAAACAGCCATTCCTACGAGCAGTACTTC
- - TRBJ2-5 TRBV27 CASSASYSRQETQYF TGTGCCAGCAGTGCCTCCTACAGCCGACAAGAGACCCAGTACTTC